The 5 T cell receptor beta chains in this list originate from one sample, sequenced in a study of blood T cell repertoires in COVID-19. Data came from immunoSEQ multiplex PCR; TCRdb stores just in-frame clones and leaves some out. The sample has some 260,000 clones, more than 70% seen once. The sample was peripheral blood. These receptors were collected from a woman under 30 with acute or convalescent COVID-19.

Turning to this clone: The same CDR3 is also encoded by other DNA sequences in this sample. The V and J genes are TRBV10-3 and TRBJ1-4, with TRBD1 identical over 12 bases. Germline loops: CDR1 ENHRY, CDR2 SYGVKD. This CDR3 has 13 amino acids. V shed 8 bases, J shed 8 bases, and the junction held 3 bases outside the gene matches. This CDR3 is CAISGTGGEKLFF. CDR3 bases: TGTGCCATCTCCGGGACAGGGGGCGAAAAACTGTTTTTT.

CDR3 loop: CASSLVTGVSTEAFF. CDR3 in DNA: TGTGCCAGCAGCTTAGTGACAGGGGTCAGCACTGAAGCTTTCTTT. V gene TRBV7-8 combines with J gene TRBJ1-1, with 8 nucleotides matching TRBD1. Germline CDR1 and CDR2: SGHVS and FQNEAQ. Germline trimming cut 1 base from V and 4 bases from J; bases unmatched to any gene: 5. The CDR3 has 15 residues.

This rearrangement joins TRBV7-9 to TRBJ1-6; D ambiguous. Germline values: CDR1 SEHNR, CDR2 FQNEAQ (reference sequence). This CDR3 region has 14 residues. The germline V and J ends were trimmed by 1 base and 8 bases, with 9 bases remaining between them. CDR3 loop: CASSLGDTYSPLHF. The CDR3, as DNA: TGTGCCAGCAGCTTAGGAGACACCTATTCACCCCTCCACTTT. The full variable domain, completed using reference TRBV7-9 and TRBJ1-6, is DTGVSQNPRHKITKRGQNVTFRCDPISEHNRLYWYRQTLGQGPEFLTYFQNEAQLEKSRLLSDRFSAERPKGSFSTLEIQRTEQGDSAMYLCASSLGDTYSPLHFGNGTRLTVT.

This rearrangement joins TRBV7-6 to TRBJ1-3, with 11 bases that match TRBD1. With V trimmed by 5 bases and J by 0 bases, 3 bases remained unmatched. CDR1 is SGHVS, CDR2 FNYEAQ, per germline. This CDR3 has 16 residues. CDR3 residues: CASSQGQGASGNTIYF. For the CDR3, the DNA is TGTGCCAGCAGCCAAGGACAGGGGGCCTCTGGAAACACCATATATTTT.

The V gene is TRBV5-4, the J gene TRBJ1-2; D gene ambiguous. V lost 6 bases, J lost 5 bases, and 23 bases lay in between. Germline V gene data show CDR1 as SGHNT and CDR2 as YYREEE (reference sequence). CDR3 length: 16 amino acids. CDR3 region: CASTPGRLGNLYGYTF. DNA for the CDR3: TGTGCCAGCACCCCGGGAAGGTTAGGGAATTTATATGGCTACACCTTC. Full variable domain (remainder filled in from reference TRBV5-4 and TRBJ1-2): ETGVTQSPTHLIKTRGQQVTLRCSSQSGHNTVSWYQQALGQGPQFIFQYYREEENGRGNFPPRFSGLQFPNYSSELNVNALELDDSALYLCASTPGRLGNLYGYTFGSGTRLTVV.